The 23 T cell receptor beta chains in this list originate from one sample, sequenced in a study of T cell changes during pregnancy in multiple sclerosis. Some clones are missing from TCRdb's copy, which holds only in-frame ones; the method was immunoSEQ multiplex PCR. The sample yields 90,000 or so clones, roughly nine tenths seen once. The source material was PBMCs, sampled in the first trimester of pregnancy. The source of these receptors is a female donor in good health, serving as a control in a pregnancy study. Some clones in this sample may be carry-over from other donors' samples.

This clone showed up just a few times. The chain has TRBV18 and TRBJ1-1; 7 positions match TRBD1. This CDR3 contains 12 residues. J gave up 6 bases and V 2 bases, and 0 bases lay outside the gene matches. Germline assignment: CDR1 KGHSH and CDR2 LQKENI. In DNA form, the CDR3 reads TGTGCCAGCTCACCAGACAGGGCTGAAGCTTTCTTT. The encoded protein is CASSPDRAEAFF.

This chain connects TRBV5-4 to TRBJ2-1, with a tentative D call TRBD2 (5 bases). Germline V lookup: CDR1 SGHNT, CDR2 YYREEE (reference sequence). Trimming took 0 bases from V and 9 from J, leaving 16 bases between them. The CDR3 is 15 residues long. DNA of the CDR3: TGTGCCAGCAGCTTGGGGCGGCTAGCCGTGGGTGAGCAGTTCTTC. This translates into CASSLGRLAVGEQFF.

The V and J genes are TRBV5-1 and TRBJ2-3; 15 nucleotides align to TRBD2. The trim removed 0 bases at V and 3 bases at J, leaving 5 bases unmatched. The CDR3 covers 18 residues. Germline V CDR1 and CDR2: SGHRS, YFSETQ. DNA of the CDR3: TGCGCCAGCAGCTTGGAAGGGACTAGCGGGGGGCTTACAGATACGCAGTATTTT. Residues: CASSLEGTSGGLTDTQYF.

The rearrangement links TRBV5-6 to TRBJ2-2, with 7 bases lining up with TRBD1. CDR3 length: 16 residues. Per germline, CDR1 SGHDT and CDR2 YYEEEE. J gave up 3 bases and V 1 base, and 6 bases lay outside the gene matches. The CDR3 sequence is CASSLWETGYTGELFF. Here the CDR3 DNA reads TGTGCCAGCAGCTTGTGGGAGACAGGGTACACCGGGGAGCTGTTTTTT.

J is TRBJ2-3 and V is TRBV18, with 10 bases aligning to TRBD2. Germline lookup yields CDR1 KGHSH and CDR2 LQKENI. V lost 3 bases, J lost 3 bases, and 9 bases stayed unmatched. CDR3 size: 17 residues. In DNA form, the CDR3 reads TGTGCCAGCTCACCCCCCAGGCTAGCGGGAGTAACAGATACGCAGTATTTT. Protein: CASSPPRLAGVTDTQYF.

V gene TRBV11-3 combines with J gene TRBJ2-7; the D gene is possibly TRBD2 (5 bases). The CDR3 is made up of 12 amino acids. Germline-derived CDR1 and CDR2 are SGHNT and YENEEA. Trimming stripped 1 base from V and 7 bases from J, with 8 bases between. The CDR3 DNA is TGTGCCAGCAGCTTAGGGCGCGGGGAGCAGTACTTC. It codes for CASSLGRGEQYF.

The chain links TRBV10-3 to TRBJ2-2; D is uncertain. Germline CDR1 is ENHRY and CDR2 is SYGVKD. The germline V and J ends were trimmed by 3 bases and 6 bases, with 5 bases remaining between them. This CDR3 region has 12 residues. CDR3 nucleotides: TGTGCCATCAGTGACCAGGCCGGGGAGCTGTTTTTT. This sequence encodes CAISDQAGELFF.

The chain couples TRBV7-3 to TRBJ2-7; TRBD1 is a possible D gene (6 bases). Germline lookup yields CDR1 SGHTA and CDR2 FQGTGA. The CDR3 spans 14 residues. V was pared by 5 bases and J by 4 bases, with 15 bases between. CDR3 sequence: CASSQTGHPYEQYF. DNA of the CDR3: TGTGCCAGCAGCCAGACAGGTCACCCGTACGAGCAGTACTTC.

The rearrangement links TRBV28 to TRBJ1-2, with a possible D match to TRBD1 (6 bases). V was cut by 5 bases and J by 7 bases, with 11 bases left in between. The CDR3 has 12 residues. The germline CDR1 and CDR2 sequences are MDHEN and SYDVKM. The CDR3 DNA sequence: TGTGCCAGCAGTCTACAGGGTACTGGCTACACCTTC. It encodes CASSLQGTGYTF.

In this sample, this clone turned up once. V gene TRBV27 combines with J gene TRBJ2-1; 8 bases agree with TRBD2. V shed 2 bases and J 6 bases; nucleotides not matched to a gene: 6. This CDR3 has 15 residues. Germline CDR1 MNHEY, CDR2 SMNVEV (reference sequence). DNA of the CDR3: TGTGCCAGCAGTTTAGGGGCCAGCGGGAGCAATGAGCAGTTCTTC. Protein: CASSLGASGSNEQFF.

This clone has just one count. V is TRBV29-1 and J is TRBJ2-7; TRBD1 matches at 7 bases. The germline gives CDR1 SQVTM, CDR2 ANQGSEA. This CDR3 has 12 amino acids. V lost 6 bases and J lost 2; bases outside the gene matches: 4. CDR3 in amino acids: CSVRQGTYEQYF. DNA of the CDR3: TGCAGCGTAAGACAGGGAACCTACGAGCAGTACTTC.

CDR3 loop: CASVEEGTSPGNTIYF. CDR3 bases: TGTGCCAGCGTCGAGGAGGGCACGTCTCCTGGAAACACCATATATTTT. The chain uses TRBV28 and TRBJ1-3; D not resolved. In germline, CDR1 is MDHEN, CDR2 SYDVKM. The CDR3 spans 16 residues. V lost 8 bases to trimming and J lost 2 bases, with 19 bases between them.

This rearrangement joins TRBV27 to TRBJ2-7; D possibly corresponds to TRBD2 (6 bases). This CDR3 spans 12 amino acids. Germline values: CDR1 MNHEY, CDR2 SMNVEV (reference sequence). Trimming took off 3 bases at V and 6 bases at J, with 9 bases between the two ends. For the CDR3, the DNA is TGTGCCAGCAGTTTGTGGGGAGGCGAGCAGTACTTC. It specifies CASSLWGGEQYF.

The chain couples TRBV19 to TRBJ2-3, with D possibly matching TRBD1 (7 bases). The germline V gene has CDR1 LNHDA and CDR2 SQIVND (reference sequence). The CDR3 is made up of 17 amino acids. With 4 bases removed from V and 1 base from J, the gap between germline ends came to 18 bases. The CDR3: CASSTPPGGGGTDTQYF. Here the CDR3 DNA reads TGTGCCAGTAGTACCCCCCCAGGGGGAGGAGGCACAGATACGCAGTATTTT.

This clone has more than one count but fewer than ten. This chain connects TRBV28 to TRBJ1-2; D might be TRBD1 (5 bases). Trimming cost V 6 bases and J 4 bases, with 18 bases left between them. CDR3 length: 15 amino acids. The germline V gene encodes CDR1 MDHEN and CDR2 SYDVKM. The CDR3 here is CASSERGLRGYGYTF. The CDR3 DNA follows: TGTGCCAGCAGCGAACGGGGACTCCGGGGCTATGGCTACACCTTC.

The rearrangement links TRBV5-4 to TRBJ2-7; 10 bases fit TRBD1. V shed 0 bases and J 1 base; nucleotides not matched to a gene: 1. The CDR3 totals 15 residues. Looked up from germline, CDR1 is SGHNT and CDR2 is YYREEE (reference sequence). CDR3 protein: CASSLGGQGSYEQYF. DNA of the CDR3: TGTGCCAGCAGCTTGGGGGGACAGGGGTCCTACGAGCAGTACTTC.

The chain combines TRBV30 with TRBJ2-5, with 9 positions matching TRBD2. Germline CDR1 is GTSNPN and CDR2 is SVGIG (reference sequence). Unmatched junction bases numbered 8, after V lost 5 bases and J lost 1 base. The CDR3 loop spans 15 amino acids. CDR3 nucleotide sequence: TGTGCCTGGGAGAGGGGCGGGAGGGCCCAAGAGACCCAGTACTTC. Its translation: CAWERGGRAQETQYF.

This chain uses TRBV10-3 with TRBJ1-2; TRBD1 might be the D (6 bases). Trimming removed 3 bases from V and 7 bases from J, with 21 bases in between. The CDR3 contains 16 residues. Germline CDR1 reads ENHRY; CDR2 reads SYGVKD. The CDR3 DNA sequence: TGTGCCATCAGTGAAAGACCCGGGACAAACTTCGTTGGCTACACCTTC. Translation gives CAISERPGTNFVGYTF.

Concerning this clone itself: The sample has other DNA sequences that encode this CDR3 too. The V gene is TRBV18, the J gene TRBJ2-5, with TRBD1 matching 8 bases. This CDR3 region has 14 residues. With V trimmed by 3 bases and J by 5 bases, 5 bases remained unmatched. Germline-derived CDR1 and CDR2 are KGHSH and LQKENI. The CDR3, as DNA: TGTGCCAGCTCACCCCGGACAGGGCGGGAGACCCAGTACTTC. Its translation is CASSPRTGRETQYF.

The chain combines TRBV6-5 with TRBJ2-5; D is unresolved. Germline loops: CDR1 MNHEY, CDR2 SVGAGI. V was trimmed by 3 bases and J by 5 bases, leaving 10 bases between them. The CDR3 is made up of 13 amino acids. CDR3 loop: CASSYSSRETQYF. Written as DNA, the CDR3 is TGTGCCAGCAGTTATTCTAGTCGTGAGACCCAGTACTTC.

V usage is TRBV7-8 and J usage is TRBJ2-3; D uncertain. Germline-derived CDR1 and CDR2 are SGHVS and FQNEAQ. V was clipped by 4 bases and J by 6 bases, with 14 bases between them. The CDR3 has 14 residues. Written as DNA, the CDR3 is TGTGCCAGCAGCTCCACAATGTTTTTGGATACGCAGTATTTT. It is translated as CASSSTMFLDTQYF.

The gene calls are TRBV19 and TRBJ1-5, with TRBD1 matching 9 bases. This CDR3 is built from 17 residues. Germline values: CDR1 LNHDA, CDR2 SQIVND (reference sequence). Trimming cost V 7 bases and J 0 bases; bases outside gene matches: 10. As DNA, the CDR3 is TGTGCCAGTAAGCTGGACAGGGGATTCTATAGCAATCAGCCCCAGCATTTT. It yields the protein CASKLDRGFYSNQPQHF.

V is TRBV7-2 and J is TRBJ2-5; 8 nucleotides line up with TRBD2. The CDR3 is 17 amino acids. Germline V CDR1 and CDR2: SGHTA, FQGNSA. V lost 1 base to trimming and J lost 5 bases; unmatched junction nucleotides: 12. CDR3: CASSLVSVGGAWETQYF. The CDR3 DNA sequence: TGTGCCAGCAGCTTAGTTTCGGTCGGGGGGGCCTGGGAGACCCAGTACTTC.